The 9 T cell receptor beta chains reported below all come from one sample, sequenced in a study of shared clonotypes between healthy human individuals. TCRdb's table, derived via immunoSEQ multiplex PCR, lists solely in-frame clones and lacks some. The sample has 640,000 or so clones, about 78% seen once. The specimen sequenced was memory CD4+ T cells sorted from blood. Subset of the sample: CD45RA-negative fraction. Receptors originate from a woman in her twenties or thirties in good health.

This clone has only one observation. This likely reflects a read error, since a far larger clone is one base away. This rearrangement joins TRBV6-4 to TRBJ2-7; tentatively, D is TRBD1 or TRBD2 (6 bases each). The CDR3 spans 13 residues. Germline V gene data show CDR1 as MRHNA and CDR2 as SNTAGT. Trimming pared 3 bases from V and 2 bases from J, leaving 8 bases between. The CDR3 region has the DNA TGTGCCAGCAGTGATAGGGGGGCCTACGAGCAGTACTTC. It encodes CASSDRGAYEQYF.

The chain recombines TRBV7-9 with TRBJ1-2; a possible D gene is TRBD1 (6 bases). The CDR3 contains 15 residues. In germline, CDR1 is SEHNR, CDR2 FQNEAQ (reference sequence). The V end lost 7 bases, the J end lost 6 bases, and 21 bases lay between the germline ends. Here the CDR3 reads CASTPAGRGLNGYTF. In nucleotides, the CDR3 is TGTGCCAGCACCCCGGCAGGCAGGGGACTAAATGGCTACACCTTC.

This rearrangement joins TRBV5-1 to TRBJ2-7, with 11 bases identical to TRBD2. J gave up 3 bases and V 4 bases, and 9 bases lay outside the gene matches. Germline lookup yields CDR1 SGHRS and CDR2 YFSETQ. The CDR3 has 16 amino acids. The CDR3 nucleotides are TGCGCCAGCAGCCCCCTCTCCACTAGCGGGAGCTACGAGCAGTACTTC. Encoded protein: CASSPLSTSGSYEQYF.

The chain employs TRBV19 and TRBJ1-5; D not certain. Trimming took 6 bases from V and 4 from J, leaving 10 bases between them. CDR1 and CDR2 (germline): LNHDA, SQIVND (reference sequence). CDR3 length: 13 amino acids. The CDR3 region has the DNA TGTGCCAGTAGCACAACAGAAAATCAGCCCCAGCATTTT. Protein product: CASSTTENQPQHF.

This rearrangement joins TRBV28 to TRBJ1-5; maybe TRBD1 (6 bases). Germline assignment: CDR1 MDHEN and CDR2 SYDVKM. V dropped 6 bases and J dropped 0 bases, with 27 bases sitting between them. The CDR3 extends over 20 amino acids. The CDR3: CASRGTSAQGGYYSNQPQHF. DNA of the CDR3: TGTGCCAGCAGAGGAACCTCAGCACAGGGTGGGTACTATAGCAATCAGCCCCAGCATTTT.

J is TRBJ2-7 and V is TRBV7-8; D tentatively reads TRBD1 or TRBD2 (5 bases each). CDR1 is SGHVS, CDR2 FQNEAQ, per germline. Trimming took 2 bases from V and 0 from J, leaving 11 bases between them. There are 15 residues in the CDR3. The CDR3 spells CASSLYQGPSYEQYF. In DNA form, the CDR3 reads TGTGCCAGCAGCTTATACCAGGGACCCTCCTACGAGCAGTACTTC.

V gene TRBV7-3 combines with J gene TRBJ2-2; 7 positions match TRBD2. The CDR3 has 18 residues. Germline CDR1 reads SGHTA; CDR2 reads FQGTGA. Unmatched junction bases numbered 11, after V lost 2 bases and J lost 2 bases. CDR3 amino acids: CASSLAGDRGLNTGELFF. The CDR3 DNA follows: TGTGCCAGCAGCTTAGCGGGGGACCGCGGGCTTAACACCGGGGAGCTGTTTTTT.

The chain links TRBV28 to TRBJ2-3; 9 bases map to TRBD2. J gave up 2 bases and V 5 bases, and 11 bases lay outside the gene matches. The CDR3 totals 17 residues. Germline V gives CDR1 MDHEN, CDR2 SYDVKM. In DNA, the CDR3 is TGTGCCAGCAGTCGTGAACTAGCGGGCACTCTCACAGATACGCAGTATTTT. Encoded protein: CASSRELAGTLTDTQYF.

Details on this clone: Mismatch with germline at one junction end may stem from a read error. The chain has TRBV7-2 and TRBJ2-4; 12 bases align to TRBD2. This CDR3 region has 18 residues. Germline assignment: CDR1 SGHTA and CDR2 FQGNSA. CDR3 DNA sequence: TGTGCCAACAGCACCCGACTAGCGGGAGACTTAGCCAAAAACATTCAGTACTTC. Protein sequence: CANSTRLAGDLAKNIQYF.